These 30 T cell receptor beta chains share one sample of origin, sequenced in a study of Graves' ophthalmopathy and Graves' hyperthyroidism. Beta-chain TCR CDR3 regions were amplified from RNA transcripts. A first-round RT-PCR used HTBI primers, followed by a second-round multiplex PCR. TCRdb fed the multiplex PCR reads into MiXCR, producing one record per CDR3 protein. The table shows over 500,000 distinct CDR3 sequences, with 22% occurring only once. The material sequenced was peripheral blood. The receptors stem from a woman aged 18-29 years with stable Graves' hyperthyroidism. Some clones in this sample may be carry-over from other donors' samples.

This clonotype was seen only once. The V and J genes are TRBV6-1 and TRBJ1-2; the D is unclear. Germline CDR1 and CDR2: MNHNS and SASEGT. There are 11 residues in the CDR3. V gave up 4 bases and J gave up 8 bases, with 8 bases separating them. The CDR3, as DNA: TGTGCCAGCAGTGGGGCCGAGGGCTACACCTTC. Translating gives CASSGAEGYTF.

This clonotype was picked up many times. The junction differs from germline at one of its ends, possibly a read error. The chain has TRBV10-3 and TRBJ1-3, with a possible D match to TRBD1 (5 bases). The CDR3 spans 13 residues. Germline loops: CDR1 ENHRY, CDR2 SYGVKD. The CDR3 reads CAVRVSSGNTIYF. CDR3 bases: TGTGCCGTCAGGGTGTCCTCTGGAAACACCATATATTTT.

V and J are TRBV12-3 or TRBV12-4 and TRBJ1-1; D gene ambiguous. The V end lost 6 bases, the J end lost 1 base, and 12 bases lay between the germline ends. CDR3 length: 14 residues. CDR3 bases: TGTGCCAGCAGACCTCGGGGATCGAACACTGAAGCTTTCTTT. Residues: CASRPRGSNTEAFF.

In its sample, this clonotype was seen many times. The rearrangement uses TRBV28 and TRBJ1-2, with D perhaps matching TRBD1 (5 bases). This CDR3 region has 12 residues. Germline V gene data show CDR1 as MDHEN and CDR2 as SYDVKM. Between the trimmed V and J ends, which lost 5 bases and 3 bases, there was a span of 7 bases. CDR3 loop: CASSLQDYGYTF. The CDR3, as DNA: TGTGCCAGCAGTCTACAGGACTATGGCTACACCTTC.

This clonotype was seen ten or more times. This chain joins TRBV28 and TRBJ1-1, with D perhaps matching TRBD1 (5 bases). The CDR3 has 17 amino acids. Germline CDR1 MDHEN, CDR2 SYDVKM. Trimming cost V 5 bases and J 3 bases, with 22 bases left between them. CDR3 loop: CASSIPTGAGGYTEAFF. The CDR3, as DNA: TGTGCCAGCAGTATCCCTACAGGAGCGGGTGGGTACACTGAAGCTTTCTTT.

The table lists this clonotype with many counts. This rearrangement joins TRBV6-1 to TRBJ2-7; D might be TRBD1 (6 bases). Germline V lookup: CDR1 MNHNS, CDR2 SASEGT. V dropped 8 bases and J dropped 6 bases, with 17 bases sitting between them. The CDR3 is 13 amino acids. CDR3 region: CASEGDTSLEQYF. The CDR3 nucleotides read TGTGCCAGCGAGGGGGACACAAGCCTCGAGCAGTACTTC.

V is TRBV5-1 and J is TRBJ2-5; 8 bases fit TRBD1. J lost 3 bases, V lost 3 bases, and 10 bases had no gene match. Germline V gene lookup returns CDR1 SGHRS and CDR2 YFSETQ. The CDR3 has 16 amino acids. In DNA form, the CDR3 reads TGCGCCAGCAGCTCTACCGGGACAGGAGGAAAAGAGACCCAGTACTTC. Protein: CASSSTGTGGKETQYF.

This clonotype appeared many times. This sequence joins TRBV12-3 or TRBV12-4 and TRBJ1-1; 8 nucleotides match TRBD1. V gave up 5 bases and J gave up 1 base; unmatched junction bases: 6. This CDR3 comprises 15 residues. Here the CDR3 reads CASSRRGTGNTEAFF. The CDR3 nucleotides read TGTGCCAGCAGTCGCCGTGGGACAGGGAACACTGAAGCTTTCTTT.

The CDR3: CATEAGLDGYTF. The CDR3 nucleotides read TGTGCCACCGAGGCAGGGTTGGATGGCTACACCTTC. The chain employs TRBV6-2 or TRBV6-3 and TRBJ1-2, with D maybe TRBD1 (5 bases). The CDR3 is made up of 12 amino acids. With 10 bases removed from V and 6 bases from J, the gap between germline ends came to 15 bases. Germline CDR1 MNHEY, CDR2 SVGEGT.

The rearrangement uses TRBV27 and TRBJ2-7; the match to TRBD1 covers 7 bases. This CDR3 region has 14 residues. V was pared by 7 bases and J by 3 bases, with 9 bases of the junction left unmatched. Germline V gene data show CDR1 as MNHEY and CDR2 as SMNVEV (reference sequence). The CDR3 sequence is CASMIAGGFYEQYF. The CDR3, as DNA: TGTGCCAGCATGATCGCAGGGGGATTCTACGAGCAGTACTTC.

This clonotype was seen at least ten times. CDR3 region: CASSLAYTRAASGNTIYF. The CDR3 DNA sequence: TGTGCCAGCAGCTTAGCCTATACCAGGGCAGCCTCTGGAAACACCATATATTTT. The chain recombines TRBV7-8 with TRBJ1-3; a possible D gene is TRBD1 (5 bases). V shed 0 bases and J shed 0 bases, with 15 bases lying between them. CDR1 SGHVS and CDR2 FQNEAQ come from the germline V gene. The CDR3 length is 18 residues.

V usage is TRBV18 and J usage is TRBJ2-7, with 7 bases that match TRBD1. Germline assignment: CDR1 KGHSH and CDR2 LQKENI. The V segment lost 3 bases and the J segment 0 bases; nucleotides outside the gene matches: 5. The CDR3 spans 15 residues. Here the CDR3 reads CASSPRDSSSYEQYF. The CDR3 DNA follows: TGTGCCAGCTCACCTAGGGACAGCAGCTCCTACGAGCAGTACTTC.

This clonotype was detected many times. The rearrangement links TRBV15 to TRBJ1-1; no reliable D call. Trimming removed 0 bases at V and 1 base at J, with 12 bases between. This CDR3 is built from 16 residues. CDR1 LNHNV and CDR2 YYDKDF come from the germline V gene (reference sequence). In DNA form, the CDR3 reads TGTGCCACCAGCAGAGAGGAGGCGGCACAGAACACTGAAGCTTTCTTT. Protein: CATSREEAAQNTEAFF.

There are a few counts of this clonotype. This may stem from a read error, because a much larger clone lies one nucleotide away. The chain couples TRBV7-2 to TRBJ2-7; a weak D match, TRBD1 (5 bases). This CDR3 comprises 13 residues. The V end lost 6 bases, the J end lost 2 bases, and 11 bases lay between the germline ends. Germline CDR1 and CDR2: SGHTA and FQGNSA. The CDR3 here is CASRGDGPYEQYF. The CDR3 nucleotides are TGTGCCAGCAGAGGGGATGGGCCCTACGAGCAGTACTTC.

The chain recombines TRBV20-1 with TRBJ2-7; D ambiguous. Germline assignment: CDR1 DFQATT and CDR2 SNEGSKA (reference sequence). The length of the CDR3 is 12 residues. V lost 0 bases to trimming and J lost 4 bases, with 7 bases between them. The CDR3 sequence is CSARDDPYEQYF. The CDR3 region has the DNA TGCAGTGCTAGAGATGATCCGTACGAGCAGTACTTC.

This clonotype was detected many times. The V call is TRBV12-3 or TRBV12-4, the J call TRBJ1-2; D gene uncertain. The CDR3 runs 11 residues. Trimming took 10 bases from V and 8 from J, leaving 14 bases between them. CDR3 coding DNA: TGTGCCACAGCGGTGGCGACGGGCTACACCTTC. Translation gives CATAVATGYTF.

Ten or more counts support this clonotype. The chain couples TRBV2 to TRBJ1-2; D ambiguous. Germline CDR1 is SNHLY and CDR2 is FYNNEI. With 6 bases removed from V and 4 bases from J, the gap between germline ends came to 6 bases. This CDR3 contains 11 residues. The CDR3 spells CASRTPYGYTF. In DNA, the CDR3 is TGTGCCAGCAGGACACCCTATGGCTACACCTTC.

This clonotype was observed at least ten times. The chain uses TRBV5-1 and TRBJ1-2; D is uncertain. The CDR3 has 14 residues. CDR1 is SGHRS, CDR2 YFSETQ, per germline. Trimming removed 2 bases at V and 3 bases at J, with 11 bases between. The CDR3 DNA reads TGCGCCAGCAGCTTTGGAGGGATTGACTATGGCTACACCTTC. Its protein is CASSFGGIDYGYTF.

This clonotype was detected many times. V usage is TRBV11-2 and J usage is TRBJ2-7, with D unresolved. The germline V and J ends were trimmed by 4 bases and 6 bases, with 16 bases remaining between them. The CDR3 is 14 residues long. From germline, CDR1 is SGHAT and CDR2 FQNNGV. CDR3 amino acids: CASSSSQVAGEQYF. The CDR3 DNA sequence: TGTGCCAGCAGCTCCAGCCAGGTGGCAGGCGAGCAGTACTTC.

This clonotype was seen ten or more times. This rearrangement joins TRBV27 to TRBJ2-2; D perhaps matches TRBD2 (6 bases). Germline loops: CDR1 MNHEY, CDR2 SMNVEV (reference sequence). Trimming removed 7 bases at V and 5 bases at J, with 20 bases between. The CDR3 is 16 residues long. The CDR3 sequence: CASTGGIAVRTGELFF. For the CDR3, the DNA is TGTGCCAGCACCGGCGGGATTGCGGTCCGGACCGGGGAGCTGTTTTTT.

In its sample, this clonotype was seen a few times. In DNA form, the CDR3 reads TGTGCCAGCAGTACAACAGGTGGGGTATACACTGAAGCTTTCTTT. Protein product: CASSTTGGVYTEAFF. This chain connects TRBV6-1 to TRBJ1-1; D may be TRBD1 (5 bases). Trimming removed 5 bases at V and 3 bases at J, with 16 bases between. Germline lookup yields CDR1 MNHNS and CDR2 SASEGT. The CDR3 extends over 15 amino acids.

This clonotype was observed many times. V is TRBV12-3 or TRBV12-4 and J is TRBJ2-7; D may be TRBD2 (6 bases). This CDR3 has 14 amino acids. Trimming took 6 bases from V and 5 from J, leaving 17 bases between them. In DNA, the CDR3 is TGTGCCAGCAGCTTGGGACGGAGGGGCAACGAGCAGTACTTC. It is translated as CASSLGRRGNEQYF.

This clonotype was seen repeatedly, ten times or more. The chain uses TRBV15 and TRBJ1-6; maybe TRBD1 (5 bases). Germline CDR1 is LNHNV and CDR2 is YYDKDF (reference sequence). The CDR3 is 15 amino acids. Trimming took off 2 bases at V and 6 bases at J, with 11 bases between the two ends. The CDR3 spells CATSRNRRTNSPLHF. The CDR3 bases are TGTGCCACCAGCAGAAACAGGAGGACTAATTCACCCCTCCACTTT.

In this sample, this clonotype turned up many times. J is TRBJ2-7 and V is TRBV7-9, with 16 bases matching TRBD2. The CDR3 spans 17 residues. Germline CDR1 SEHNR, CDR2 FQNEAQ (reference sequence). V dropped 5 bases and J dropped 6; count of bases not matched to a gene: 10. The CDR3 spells CASSPGLAGGPEVEQYF. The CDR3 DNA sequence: TGTGCCAGCAGCCCGGGACTAGCGGGGGGGCCTGAGGTCGAGCAGTACTTC.

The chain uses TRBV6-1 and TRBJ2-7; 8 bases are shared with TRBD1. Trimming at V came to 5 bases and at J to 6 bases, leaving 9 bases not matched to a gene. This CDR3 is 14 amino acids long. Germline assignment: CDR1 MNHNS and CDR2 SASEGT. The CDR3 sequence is CASSILQGVGEQYF. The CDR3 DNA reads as TGTGCCAGCAGTATCCTACAGGGGGTAGGCGAGCAGTACTTC.

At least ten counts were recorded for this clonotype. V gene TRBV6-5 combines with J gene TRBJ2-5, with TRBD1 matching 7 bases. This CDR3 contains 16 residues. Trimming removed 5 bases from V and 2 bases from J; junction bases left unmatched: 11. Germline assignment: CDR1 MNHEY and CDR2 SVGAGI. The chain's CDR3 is CASSTTRQGGQETQYF. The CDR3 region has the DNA TGTGCCAGCAGTACTACTCGACAGGGTGGGCAAGAGACCCAGTACTTC.

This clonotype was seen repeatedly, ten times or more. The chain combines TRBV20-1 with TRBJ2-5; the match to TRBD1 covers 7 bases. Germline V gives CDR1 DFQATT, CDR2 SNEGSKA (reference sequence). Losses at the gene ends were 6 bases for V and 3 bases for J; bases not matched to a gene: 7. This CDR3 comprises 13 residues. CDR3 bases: TGCAGTGCATCTGGACAGGCGAAAGAGACCCAGTACTTC. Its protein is CSASGQAKETQYF.

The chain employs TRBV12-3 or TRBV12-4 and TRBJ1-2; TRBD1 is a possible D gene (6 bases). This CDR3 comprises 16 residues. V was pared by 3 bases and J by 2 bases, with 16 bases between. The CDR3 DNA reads TGTGCCAGCAGTTTGGTGGGGGCGTGGGGCAACTATGGCTACACCTTC. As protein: CASSLVGAWGNYGYTF.

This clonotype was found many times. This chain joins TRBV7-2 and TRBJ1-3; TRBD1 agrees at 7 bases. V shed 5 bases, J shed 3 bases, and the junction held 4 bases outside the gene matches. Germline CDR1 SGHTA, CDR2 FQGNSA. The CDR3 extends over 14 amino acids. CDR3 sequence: CASSPQGYGNTIYF. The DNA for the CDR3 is TGTGCCAGCAGCCCACAGGGGTATGGAAACACCATATATTTT.

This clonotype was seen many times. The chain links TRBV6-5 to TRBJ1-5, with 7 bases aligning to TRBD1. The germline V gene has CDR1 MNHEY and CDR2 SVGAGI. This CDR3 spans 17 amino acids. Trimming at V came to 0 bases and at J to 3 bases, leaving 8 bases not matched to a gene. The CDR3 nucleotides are TGTGCCAGCAGTTACTCGGGACGGGGACAGTTCAATCAGCCCCAGCATTTT. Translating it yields CASSYSGRGQFNQPQHF.